The 10 T cell receptor beta chains reported below all come from one sample, sequenced in a study of blood T cell repertoires in COVID-19. The assay was immunoSEQ multiplex PCR, and TCRdb's table has in-frame clones only and misses some. The profile shows approximately 68,000 clones, roughly 81% of them singletons. Sequencing was carried out using peripheral blood. These receptors were collected from a human donor in a cohort sampled during active COVID-19.

This chain joins TRBV20-1 and TRBJ2-1; TRBD2 aligns across 10 bases. From germline, CDR1 is DFQATT and CDR2 SNEGSKA (reference sequence). J was trimmed by 0 bases and V by 3 bases; bases with no gene match: 11. CDR3 length: 18 residues. For the CDR3, the DNA is TGCAGTGCTAGTCTAGCGGGGGAGGCTTTAAGCTCCTACAATGAGCAGTTCTTC. Protein sequence: CSASLAGEALSSYNEQFF.

V and J are TRBV20-1 and TRBJ2-5, with TRBD2 matching over 8 bases. Germline values: CDR1 DFQATT, CDR2 SNEGSKA (reference sequence). V was clipped by 3 bases and J by 4 bases; unmatched bases: 10. The CDR3 is made up of 15 amino acids. CDR3 sequence: CSASIREGPRETQYF. The CDR3, as DNA: TGCAGTGCTAGTATACGGGAGGGCCCCCGAGAGACCCAGTACTTC.

The J gene is TRBJ1-2, the V gene TRBV18, with D perhaps matching TRBD1 (5 bases). V lost 3 bases to trimming and J lost 4 bases, with 15 bases between them. This CDR3 is 15 amino acids long. Looked up from germline, CDR1 is KGHSH and CDR2 is LQKENI. CDR3 in amino acids: CASSPRRFDSYGYTF. In DNA, the CDR3 is TGTGCCAGCTCACCGCGGCGATTCGACAGCTATGGCTACACCTTC.

This clone has just one count. This chain links TRBV28 with TRBJ1-2, with D possibly TRBD1 on 5 matching bases. V gave up 3 bases and J gave up 2 bases, with 7 bases separating them. The CDR3 spans 13 residues. Germline lookup yields CDR1 MDHEN and CDR2 SYDVKM. Here the CDR3 DNA reads TGTGCCAGCAGTTTGCGGGACAACTATGGCTACACCTTC. It encodes CASSLRDNYGYTF.

The rearrangement joins TRBV7-9 to TRBJ2-7; TRBD2 matches 8 bases. This CDR3 spans 14 amino acids. V was clipped by 6 bases and J by 3 bases; unmatched bases: 7. CDR1 and CDR2 from the germline V gene are SEHNR and FQNEAQ (reference sequence). CDR3 residues: CASRAGAGYYEQYF. CDR3 sequence (DNA): TGTGCCAGCAGAGCGGGAGCCGGGTACTACGAGCAGTACTTC.

This clone has a handful of counts. This chain uses TRBV12-3 or TRBV12-4 with TRBJ2-7; D gene ambiguous. CDR3 size: 13 residues. Trimming took 6 bases from V and 1 from J, leaving 10 bases between them. The CDR3 reads CASSLYHSYEQYF. As DNA, the CDR3 is TGTGCCAGCAGCCTATACCATTCCTACGAGCAGTACTTC.

This sequence joins TRBV2 and TRBJ2-1; D uncertain. This CDR3 has 14 residues. V was cut by 2 bases and J by 4 bases, with 9 bases left in between. From germline, CDR1 is SNHLY and CDR2 FYNNEI. The CDR3 spells CASSEILFYNEQFF. The CDR3 bases are TGTGCCAGCAGTGAAATACTCTTTTACAATGAGCAGTTCTTC.

This clone was seen ten or more times. The V call is TRBV6-5, the J call TRBJ2-7, with 9 bases that match TRBD2. The CDR3 extends over 14 amino acids. The ends lost 7 bases at V and 4 bases at J; junction bases unmatched: 8. CDR1 and CDR2 (germline): MNHEY, SVGAGI. CDR3 DNA sequence: TGTGCCAGCACTTCTAGCGGGACTGGATACGAGCAGTACTTC. The encoded protein is CASTSSGTGYEQYF.

The genes are TRBV7-2 and TRBJ2-7; TRBD2 agrees at 10 bases. CDR1 SGHTA and CDR2 FQGNSA come from the germline V gene. Trimming cost V 4 bases and J 5 bases; bases outside gene matches: 8. The CDR3 has 15 residues. CDR3 sequence (DNA): TGTGCCAGCAGCTCACCTAGCGGGAGTGAGGACGAGCAGTACTTC. It yields the protein CASSSPSGSEDEQYF.

This clone was observed a single time. The rearrangement uses TRBV11-2 and TRBJ2-1; the D gene is possibly TRBD1 (5 bases). Germline CDR1 SGHAT, CDR2 FQNNGV. The CDR3 runs to 13 residues. V dropped 1 base and J dropped 12 bases, with 13 bases sitting between them. CDR3 sequence (DNA): TGTGCCAGCAGCTTAGTTACAGAAAGGGGGCAGTTCTTC. Amino acids: CASSLVTERGQFF.